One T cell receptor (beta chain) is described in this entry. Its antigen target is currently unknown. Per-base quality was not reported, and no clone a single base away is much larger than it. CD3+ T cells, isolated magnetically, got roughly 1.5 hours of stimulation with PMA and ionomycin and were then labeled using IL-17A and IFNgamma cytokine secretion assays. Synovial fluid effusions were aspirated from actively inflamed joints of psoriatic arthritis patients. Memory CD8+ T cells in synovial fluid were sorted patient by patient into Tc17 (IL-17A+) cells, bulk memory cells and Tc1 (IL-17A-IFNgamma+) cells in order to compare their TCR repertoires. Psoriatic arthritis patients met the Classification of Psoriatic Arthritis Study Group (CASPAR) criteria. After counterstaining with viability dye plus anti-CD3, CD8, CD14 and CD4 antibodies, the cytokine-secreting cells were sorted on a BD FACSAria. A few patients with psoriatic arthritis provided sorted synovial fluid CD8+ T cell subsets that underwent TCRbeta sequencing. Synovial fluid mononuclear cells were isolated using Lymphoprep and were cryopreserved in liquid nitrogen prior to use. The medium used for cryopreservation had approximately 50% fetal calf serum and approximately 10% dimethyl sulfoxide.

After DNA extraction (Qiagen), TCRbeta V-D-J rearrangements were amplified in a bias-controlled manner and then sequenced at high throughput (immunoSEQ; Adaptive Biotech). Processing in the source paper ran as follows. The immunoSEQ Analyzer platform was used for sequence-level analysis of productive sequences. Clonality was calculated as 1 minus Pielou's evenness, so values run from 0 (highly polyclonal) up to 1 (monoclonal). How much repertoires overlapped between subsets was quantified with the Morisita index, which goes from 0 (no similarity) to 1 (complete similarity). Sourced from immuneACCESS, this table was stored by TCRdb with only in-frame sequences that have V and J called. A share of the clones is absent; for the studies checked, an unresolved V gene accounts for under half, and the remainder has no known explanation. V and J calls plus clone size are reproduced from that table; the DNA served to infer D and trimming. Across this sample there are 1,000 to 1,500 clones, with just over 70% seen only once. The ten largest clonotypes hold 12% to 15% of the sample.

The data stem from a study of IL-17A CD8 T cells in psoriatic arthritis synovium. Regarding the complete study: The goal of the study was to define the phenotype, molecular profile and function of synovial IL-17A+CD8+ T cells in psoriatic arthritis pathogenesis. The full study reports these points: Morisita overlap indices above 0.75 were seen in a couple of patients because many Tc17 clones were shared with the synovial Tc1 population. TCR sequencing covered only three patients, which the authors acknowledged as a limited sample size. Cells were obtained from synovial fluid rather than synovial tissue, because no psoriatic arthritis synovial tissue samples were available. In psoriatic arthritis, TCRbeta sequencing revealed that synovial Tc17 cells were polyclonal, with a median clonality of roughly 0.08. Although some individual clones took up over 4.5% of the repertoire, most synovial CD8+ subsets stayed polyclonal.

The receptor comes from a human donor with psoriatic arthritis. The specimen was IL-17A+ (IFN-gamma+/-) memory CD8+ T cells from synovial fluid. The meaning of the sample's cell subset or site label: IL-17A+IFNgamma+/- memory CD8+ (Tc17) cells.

The nucleotides are TGTGCCAGCAGTAGACTAGCGGGGGGCACAGATACGCAGTATTTT. It translates as CASSRLAGGTDTQYF. This receptor chain uses TRBV6-1 and TRBJ2-3; 12 nucleotides in the junction match TRBD2. Via the germline V gene, CDR1 is MNHNS and CDR2 SASEGT. Relative to germline, V is missing 5 bases and J is missing 1 base, with 1 base of the junction outside any gene match. From the cysteine up to the phenylalanine, the CDR3 has a length of 15 residues. Only the CDR3 region is kept as DNA, spanning 45 bases read in frame from base 1.